This T cell receptor (beta chain) was retrieved from a study of OX40 agonist ivuxolimab in advanced cancers. Study summary: The treatment was a fully human IgG2 OX40 agonist, ivuxolimab.

This CDR3 spans 15 amino acids. Germline V gene sequence: CDR1 SGHDT, CDR2 YYEEEE. V was trimmed by 4 bases and J by 4 bases, leaving 17 bases between them. Sequenced by immunoSEQ multiplex PCR; TCRdb stores in-frame clones only, minus some. The sample yields 85,000 to 120,000 clones, roughly nine tenths seen once. The rearrangement uses TRBV5-6 and TRBJ1-2; D is undetermined. The source material was CD4+ or CD8+ T cells sorted from blood, sampled in a trial of the OX40 agonist ivuxolimab. This sequence originates from an adult with an advanced solid tumor such as melanoma, head and neck, liver or kidney cancer. The CDR3 region has the DNA TGTGCCAGCAGCCCTGACCGACGGGGAGGCTATGGCTACACCTTC. Its translation: CASSPDRRGGYGYTF.